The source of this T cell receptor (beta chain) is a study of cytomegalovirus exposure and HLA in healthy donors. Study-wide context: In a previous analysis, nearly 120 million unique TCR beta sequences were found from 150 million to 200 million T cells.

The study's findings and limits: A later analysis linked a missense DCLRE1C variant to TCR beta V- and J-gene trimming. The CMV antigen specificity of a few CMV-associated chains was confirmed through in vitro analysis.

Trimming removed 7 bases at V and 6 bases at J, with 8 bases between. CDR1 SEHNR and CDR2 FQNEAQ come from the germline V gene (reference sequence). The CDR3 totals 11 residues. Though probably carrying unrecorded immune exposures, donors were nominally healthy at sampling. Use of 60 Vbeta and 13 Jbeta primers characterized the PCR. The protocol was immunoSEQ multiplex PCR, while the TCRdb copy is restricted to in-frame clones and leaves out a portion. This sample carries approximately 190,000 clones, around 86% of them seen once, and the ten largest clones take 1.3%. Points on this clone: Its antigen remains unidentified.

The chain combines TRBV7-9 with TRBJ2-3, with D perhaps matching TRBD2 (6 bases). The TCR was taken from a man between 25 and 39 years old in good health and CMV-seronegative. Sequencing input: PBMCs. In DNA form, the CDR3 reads TGTGCCAGCAACGGAGGGGATACGCAGTATTTT. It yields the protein CASNGGDTQYF.